This T cell receptor (beta chain) was sequenced during a study of cytomegalovirus exposure and HLA in healthy donors. Findings and limits, study-wide: It was in a later analysis that TCR association rates were seen to vary by HLA locus, highest for DRB1 and lowest for HLA-C. TCR beta chains associated with HLA were, in a later analysis, more clonally expanded than equally common others.

Germline CDR1 reads LGHNA; CDR2 reads YSLEER. The CDR3 consists of 15 residues. The J segment lost 3 bases and the V segment lost 3 bases, leaving 4 bases of the junction unmatched. As for this clone: Its antigen remains unknown.

PCR involved 60 Vbeta and 13 Jbeta primers. Study processing details: Approximately 12 million of the roughly 80 million unique TCR beta chains counted in a later analysis were shared. Some clones are missing from TCRdb's copy, which holds only in-frame ones; the method was immunoSEQ multiplex PCR. V and J calls and clone size come straight from that table; D and trimming were deduced from the DNA. Of 95,000 to 150,000 clones in the sample, 17% are singletons; the top ten hold roughly 3%. What was sequenced was PBMCs. The sequence was collected from a female donor in good health and CMV-seropositive. The chain combines TRBV4-3 with TRBJ2-1, with TRBD2 identical over 8 bases. In nucleotides, the CDR3 is TGCGCCAGCAGCCAGGGACTAGATCTCTACAATGAGCAGTTCTTC. It translates to CASSQGLDLYNEQFF.